This T cell receptor (beta chain) derives from a study of T cells in Graves' hyperthyroidism and ophthalmopathy. TCR beta CDR3 regions were amplified from RNA. With the HTBI primer set, the TCR CDR3 went through a first round of RT-PCR. In TCRdb, the multiplex PCR reads were re-called with MiXCR into one record per CDR3 protein. The repertoire has some 500,000 distinct CDR3 sequences, 13% to 15% of them found once; the top ten carry about 17%. This clonotype has a handful of counts. Germline values: CDR1 SQVTM, CDR2 ANQGSEA. V gave up 6 bases and J gave up 4 bases, with 18 bases separating them. The CDR3 is 14 residues long.

This TCR came from a woman aged 18 to 35 with Graves' hyperthyroidism. V gene TRBV29-1 combines with J gene TRBJ1-2; the D is unclear. Sequencing was performed on blood. The CDR3: CSVAGVPEGYGYTF. For the CDR3, the DNA is TGCAGCGTGGCCGGGGTCCCCGAGGGCTATGGCTACACCTTC.